The 19 T cell receptor beta chains given below trace back to one sample, sequenced in a study of spatial heterogeneity in lung cancer. Via MiXCR, TCRdb re-called the 5' RACE reads, giving one row per CDR3 protein. The sample includes 48,000 or so distinct CDR3 sequences, approximately 5.7% of them seen just once. Noted time point: sample taken at primary tumor resection. Tumor, nontumor lung or frozen PBMC supplied whole RNA that was sequenced unsorted. This material consisted of PBMCs, taken at surgery. The source is a male donor with early-stage non-small cell lung cancer.

This clonotype was recorded a few times. The CDR3 DNA sequence: TGCGCCAGCAGCCAAGATGGGGACAATCAGCCCCAGCATTTT. Translation: CASSQDGDNQPQHF. The V call is TRBV4-1, the J call TRBJ1-5; the D is unclear. Germline assignment: CDR1 MGHRA and CDR2 YSYEKL. There are 14 residues in the CDR3. V lost 0 bases, J lost 3 bases, and 6 bases lay in between.

This clonotype was counted ten times or more. This chain connects TRBV7-9 to TRBJ2-7, with no clear D. Germline CDR1 SEHNR, CDR2 FQNEAQ (reference sequence). The CDR3 contains 14 residues. Trimming took 6 bases from V and 5 from J, leaving 17 bases between them. The CDR3 DNA is TGTGCCAGCAGGCCTGGGTCCGCCGTCCACGAGCAGTACTTC. It is translated as CASRPGSAVHEQYF.

The chain employs TRBV20-1 and TRBJ1-1; TRBD1 might be the D (5 bases). Trimming shortened V by 1 base and J by 0 bases, and 12 bases separated the two germline ends. This CDR3 has 15 residues. Germline V CDR1 and CDR2: DFQATT, SNEGSKA (reference sequence). The CDR3 DNA is TGCAGTGCTAGAGGAGGGGCAGGGATGAACACTGAAGCTTTCTTT. It translates to CSARGGAGMNTEAFF.

This clonotype was observed a handful of times. The chain links TRBV6-6 to TRBJ2-7; 8 bases match TRBD2. With V trimmed by 2 bases and J by 2 bases, 5 bases remained unmatched. CDR3 size: 15 residues. Germline values: CDR1 MNHNY, CDR2 SVGAGI (reference sequence). The CDR3 DNA is TGTGCCAGCAGTTACGCGGGAGGCTCTCCCTACGAGCAGTACTTC. As protein: CASSYAGGSPYEQYF.

This clonotype has a count of ten or more. The rearrangement uses TRBV7-9 and TRBJ2-2; D gene unclear. The V gene lost 1 base and the J gene lost 0 bases, with 3 bases spanning the gap. Looked up from germline, CDR1 is SEHNR and CDR2 is FQNEAQ (reference sequence). CDR3 length: 14 amino acids. The CDR3 DNA reads as TGTGCCAGCAGCTTAGAGGCGAACACCGGGGAGCTGTTTTTT. It specifies CASSLEANTGELFF.

This clonotype was found many times. V is TRBV24-1 and J is TRBJ2-7; D is unclear. V was clipped by 3 bases and J by 2 bases, with 7 bases between them. The CDR3 totals 13 residues. Germline V lookup: CDR1 KGHDR, CDR2 SFDVKD. The CDR3 region has the DNA TGTGCCACCAGTGATGCCGATACCTACGAGCAGTACTTC. Its translation is CATSDADTYEQYF.

This clonotype appeared many times. The chain recombines TRBV2 with TRBJ2-7; 7 nucleotides align to TRBD1. Germline-derived CDR1 and CDR2 are SNHLY and FYNNEI. The CDR3 consists of 14 residues. The V gene end was trimmed by 3 bases and the J gene end by 1 base; junction bases not matched to a gene: 3. In DNA, the CDR3 is TGTGCCAGCAGTGAGGGACAGCAGTCCTACGAGCAGTACTTC. It translates to CASSEGQQSYEQYF.

The chain joins TRBV5-6 to TRBJ1-1; no reliable D call. V was cut by 4 bases and J by 0 bases, with 16 bases left in between. The CDR3 totals 16 residues. Germline lookup yields CDR1 SGHDT and CDR2 YYEEEE. The CDR3 protein is CASSPSRRFMNTEAFF. In DNA form, the CDR3 reads TGTGCCAGCAGCCCTAGCAGGAGATTCATGAACACTGAAGCTTTCTTT.

This clonotype was seen ten or more times. V is TRBV20-1 and J is TRBJ1-4; D unresolved. Germline V gene lookup returns CDR1 DFQATT and CDR2 SNEGSKA (reference sequence). Trimming left V 0 bases short and J 3 bases short, with 11 bases between. The CDR3 is 15 residues long. DNA of the CDR3: TGCAGTGCTAGAGATATGGGGAAGTCTAATGAAAAACTGTTTTTT. This translates into CSARDMGKSNEKLFF.

This clonotype was found many times. V usage is TRBV20-1 and J usage is TRBJ1-2; D gene unclear. Deletions cut 0 bases from V and 5 bases from J, with 4 bases between. CDR3 length: 11 residues. Germline V CDR1 and CDR2: DFQATT, SNEGSKA (reference sequence). For the CDR3, the DNA is TGCAGTGCTAGAGAGGGGTATGGCTACACCTTC. Residues: CSAREGYGYTF.

This clonotype came up many times. V is TRBV7-2 and J is TRBJ2-1; no clear D gene. CDR1 SGHTA and CDR2 FQGNSA come from the germline V gene. V lost 4 bases and J 2 bases, leaving 12 bases between the germline ends. This CDR3 region has 15 residues. The CDR3 DNA reads as TGTGCCAGCAGCTCCGGGCCGTTGACCTACAATGAGCAGTTCTTC. Its protein is CASSSGPLTYNEQFF. The entire variable domain, with the rest obtained from reference TRBV7-2 and TRBJ2-1, is as follows: GAGVSQSPSNKVTEKGKDVELRCDPISGHTALYWYRQSLGQGLEFLIYFQGNSAPDKSGLPSDRFSAERTGGSVSTLTIQRTQQEDSAVYLCASSSGPLTYNEQFFGPGTRLTVL.

This clonotype was counted ten times or more. V gene TRBV3-1 combines with J gene TRBJ2-1, with D uncertain. Germline-derived CDR1 and CDR2 are LGHDT and YNNKEL (reference sequence). CDR3 length equals 16 residues. The V gene lost 3 bases and the J gene lost 4 bases, with 16 bases spanning the gap. The CDR3 spells CASSHQEWKGYNEQFF. The CDR3 coding sequence is TGTGCCAGCAGCCACCAAGAGTGGAAAGGGTACAATGAGCAGTTCTTC.

This clonotype was seen many times. The rearrangement links TRBV7-2 to TRBJ2-3; the match to TRBD2 covers 12 bases. The junction had 6 bases not matched to a gene; V was cut back by 5 bases and J by 0 bases. Germline assignment: CDR1 SGHTA and CDR2 FQGNSA. This CDR3 is built from 17 residues. Here the CDR3 reads CASSPGLAGTSTDTQYF. In nucleotides, the CDR3 is TGTGCCAGCAGCCCCGGACTAGCGGGGACTAGCACAGATACGCAGTATTTT. Full variable domain (rest looked up from reference TRBV7-2 and TRBJ2-3): GAGVSQSPSNKVTEKGKDVELRCDPISGHTALYWYRQSLGQGLEFLIYFQGNSAPDKSGLPSDRFSAERTGGSVSTLTIQRTQQEDSAVYLCASSPGLAGTSTDTQYFGPGTRLTVL.

This clonotype occurred many times. This chain connects TRBV28 to TRBJ2-7; tentatively, D is TRBD1 (6 bases). V was pared by 2 bases and J by 7 bases, with 15 bases between. The CDR3 runs 14 residues. Germline CDR1 reads MDHEN; CDR2 reads SYDVKM. The CDR3 sequence is CASSLGQGLGEQYF. The CDR3 nucleotides read TGTGCCAGCAGTTTAGGGCAGGGGTTGGGGGAGCAGTACTTC.

This clonotype was seen many times. J is TRBJ2-7 and V is TRBV10-3; TRBD1 is a possible D gene (5 bases). The CDR3 spans 14 residues. The V gene's germline CDR1 is ENHRY and CDR2 SYGVKD. Between the trimmed V and J ends, which lost 0 bases and 4 bases, there was a span of 10 bases. CDR3 nucleotide sequence: TGTGCCATCAGTGAGTCTGGGGCGGTATACGAGCAGTACTTC. Its protein product is CAISESGAVYEQYF.

This clonotype has ten or more counts. The rearrangement joins TRBV5-1 to TRBJ2-2; 7 bases map to TRBD1. This CDR3 is 15 amino acids long. The junction had 7 bases not matched to a gene; V was cut back by 4 bases and J by 4 bases. CDR1 is SGHRS, CDR2 YFSETQ, per germline. The CDR3, as DNA: TGCGCCAGCAGCCCGAAGGGGGCTTTCACCGGGGAGCTGTTTTTT. Its translation: CASSPKGAFTGELFF.

This clonotype was seen many times. The CDR3 nucleotides read TGCGCCAGCAGCTTGCTATCCGGAGTCAACCAAGCTTTCTTT. This gives the protein CASSLLSGVNQAFF. V gene TRBV5-1 combines with J gene TRBJ1-1; no clear D. Trimming cost V 1 base and J 9 bases, with 16 bases left between them. Germline V CDR1 and CDR2: SGHRS, YFSETQ. There are 14 residues in the CDR3.

This clonotype appeared many times. The rearrangement joins TRBV7-2 to TRBJ2-3, with 8 bases identical to TRBD1. This CDR3 contains 15 residues. Germline V gene sequence: CDR1 SGHTA, CDR2 FQGNSA. V lost 5 bases and J lost 0; bases outside the gene matches: 4. The chain's CDR3 is CASSPGQGSTDTQYF. The CDR3 region has the DNA TGTGCCAGCAGCCCCGGACAGGGAAGCACAGATACGCAGTATTTT.

This clonotype has ten or more counts. The chain links TRBV20-1 to TRBJ1-4; D gene uncertain. Germline CDR1 is DFQATT and CDR2 is SNEGSKA (reference sequence). There are 17 residues in the CDR3. The V end lost 0 bases, the J end lost 3 bases, and 17 bases lay between the germline ends. The CDR3 DNA is TGCAGTGCTAGAGATTTTCGATCTGCGGGTTCTAATGAAAAACTGTTTTTT. Protein: CSARDFRSAGSNEKLFF.